This entry lists 30 T cell receptor beta chains sequenced from one sample in a study of T cells after yellow fever vaccination. From the 5' RACE reads, TCRdb called clonotypes with MiXCR, one entry per CDR3 protein. Of 300,000 to 350,000 distinct CDR3 sequences in the sample, roughly 4.3% are singletons; the top ten hold 20% to 25%. The sample in question was PBMCs, obtained 5 days after the yellow fever booster vaccination. Receptors were obtained from a man in his late teens or twenties who received the YFV17D yellow fever vaccine.

The gene calls are TRBV7-2 and TRBJ2-7, with D tentatively TRBD1 or TRBD2 (5 bases each). Trimming removed 4 bases at V and 5 bases at J, with 9 bases between. CDR3 length equals 12 residues. CDR1 and CDR2 from the germline V gene are SGHTA and FQGNSA. The CDR3 is CASSYWGNEQYF. The CDR3 coding sequence is TGTGCCAGCAGCTATTGGGGGAACGAGCAGTACTTC.

The chain combines TRBV19 with TRBJ1-2, with D unclear. CDR1 and CDR2 (germline): LNHDA, SQIVND (reference sequence). V was shortened by 5 bases and J by 2 bases, with 18 bases between the two germline ends. The length of the CDR3 is 16 residues. The CDR3 sequence: CASSPRIGHPNYGYTF. CDR3 nucleotides: TGTGCCAGTAGTCCCCGTATCGGGCACCCCAACTATGGCTACACCTTC. The variable domain in full, with the rest retrieved from reference TRBV19 and TRBJ1-2, is DGGITQSPKYLFRKEGQNVTLSCEQNLNHDAMYWYRQDPGQGLRLIYYSQIVNDFQKGDIAEGYSVSREKKESFPLTVTSAQKNPTAFYLCASSPRIGHPNYGYTFGSGTRLTVV.

The table lists this clonotype with a few counts. The germline gene is not matched at one end of the junction; a read error may be the cause. The chain carries TRBV20-1 and TRBJ2-3; D not certain. The CDR3 runs 12 residues. Germline values: CDR1 DFQATT, CDR2 SNEGSKA (reference sequence). In DNA, the CDR3 is TGCAGTGCCAGAGGCTGGGCAGATACGCAGTATTTT. Translating gives CSARGWADTQYF.

This clonotype turned up a few times. The V and J genes are TRBV7-9 and TRBJ2-3; D may be TRBD1 (5 bases). V was cut by 1 base and J by 8 bases, with 19 bases left in between. The CDR3 covers 16 residues. CDR1 SEHNR and CDR2 FQNEAQ come from the germline V gene (reference sequence). In nucleotides, the CDR3 is TGTGCCAGCAGCTTAGGAAGTCGACAGTGGGTTGGTACGCAGTATTTT. It codes for CASSLGSRQWVGTQYF. Full variable domain (missing parts from reference TRBV7-9 and TRBJ2-3): DTGVSQNPRHKITKRGQNVTFRCDPISEHNRLYWYRQTLGQGPEFLTYFQNEAQLEKSRLLSDRFSAERPKGSFSTLEIQRTEQGDSAMYLCASSLGSRQWVGTQYFGPGTRLTVL.

The rearrangement uses TRBV4-3 and TRBJ2-2, with a possible D match to TRBD1 (6 bases). Trimming cost V 0 bases and J 6 bases, with 11 bases left between them. The germline V gene encodes CDR1 LGHNA and CDR2 YSLEER. There are 15 residues in the CDR3. The chain's CDR3 is CASSQEAGAAGELFF. The CDR3, as DNA: TGCGCCAGCAGCCAAGAGGCAGGGGCTGCCGGGGAGCTGTTTTTT.

This clonotype was counted many times. The chain combines TRBV5-5 with TRBJ2-1; D uncertain. Trimming took off 0 bases at V and 10 bases at J, with 11 bases between the two ends. The germline V gene has CDR1 SGHKS and CDR2 YYEKEE (reference sequence). This CDR3 comprises 13 residues. The CDR3 sequence is CASSLGAAQEQFF. The CDR3, as DNA: TGTGCCAGCAGCTTGGGGGCGGCCCAGGAGCAGTTCTTC.

This clonotype has ten or more counts. The rearrangement joins TRBV6-4 to TRBJ1-5; D call uncertain. CDR1 is MRHNA, CDR2 SNTAGT, per germline. This CDR3 is built from 14 residues. V dropped 6 bases and J dropped 2 bases, with 11 bases sitting between them. The CDR3 DNA follows: TGTGCCAGCAGCGGGGAAGCAGGCAATCAGCCCCAGCATTTT. This translates into CASSGEAGNQPQHF.

This clonotype showed up many times. At one boundary the junction diverges from the germline segment, which might be a read error. The chain links TRBV7-7 to TRBJ2-3, with 10 bases matching TRBD2. CDR3 length: 16 residues. The germline CDR1 and CDR2 sequences are SSHAT and FNYEAQ (reference sequence). The CDR3 DNA follows: TGTGCTAGCAGCCCAATTCTAGCGGGGGGCACAGATACGCAGTATTTT. Translation gives CASSPILAGGTDTQYF.

This clonotype turned up a few times. The chain recombines TRBV28 with TRBJ2-3, with D maybe TRBD2 (6 bases). Germline CDR1 is MDHEN and CDR2 is SYDVKM. V lost 7 bases and J lost 2, with 13 bases in between. CDR3 size: 14 residues. For the CDR3, the DNA is TGTGCCAGCAATCTAGGGAGGTACACAGATACGCAGTATTTT. Translated: CASNLGRYTDTQYF.

The chain recombines TRBV5-1 with TRBJ2-5; 7 bases map to TRBD2. Per germline, CDR1 SGHRS and CDR2 YFSETQ. With 1 base clipped from V and 5 bases from J, the junction kept 11 bases outside the gene matches. The CDR3 contains 16 residues. The CDR3 loop is CASSLWSGGRTETQYF. The CDR3 region has the DNA TGCGCCAGCAGCTTGTGGTCGGGGGGACGTACGGAGACCCAGTACTTC.

This clonotype was seen a handful of times. In nucleotides, the CDR3 is TGTGCCAGCAGCTTACCCCCGAGACTCCGAAGCTCCTATAATTCACCCCTCCACTTT. Protein product: CASSLPPRLRSSYNSPLHF. This chain links TRBV11-2 with TRBJ1-6; D is undetermined. V dropped 2 bases and J dropped 0 bases, with 17 bases sitting between them. Germline V CDR1 and CDR2: SGHAT, FQNNGV. CDR3 length: 19 residues.

This clonotype was picked up a small number of times. The chain joins TRBV7-2 to TRBJ2-7; 14 positions agree with TRBD2. CDR3 length: 16 residues. Losses at the gene ends were 2 bases for V and 6 bases for J; bases not matched to a gene: 6. Looked up from germline, CDR1 is SGHTA and CDR2 is FQGNSA. This chain's CDR3 is CASSLYYGLAGGEQYF. In nucleotides, the CDR3 is TGTGCCAGCAGCTTATACTATGGACTAGCGGGGGGCGAGCAGTACTTC. Together with reference TRBV7-2 and TRBJ2-7, the CDR3 gives the full variable domain: GAGVSQSPSNKVTEKGKDVELRCDPISGHTALYWYRQSLGQGLEFLIYFQGNSAPDKSGLPSDRFSAERTGGSVSTLTIQRTQQEDSAVYLCASSLYYGLAGGEQYFGPGTRLTVT.

This clonotype was counted at least ten times. The gene calls are TRBV5-1 and TRBJ2-1; 10 positions match TRBD2. Germline loops: CDR1 SGHRS, CDR2 YFSETQ. This CDR3 contains 15 residues. J gave up 4 bases and V 3 bases, and 4 bases lay outside the gene matches. The CDR3 bases are TGCGCCAGCAGCTCTGGACTAGCGGTTTACAATGAGCAGTTCTTC. It translates to CASSSGLAVYNEQFF.

The V call is TRBV27, the J call TRBJ2-1; 10 nucleotides match TRBD2. Trimming at V came to 7 bases and at J to 7 bases, leaving 16 bases not matched to a gene. This CDR3 comprises 17 residues. In germline, CDR1 is MNHEY, CDR2 SMNVEV (reference sequence). CDR3 DNA sequence: TGTGCCAGCACCCAATGGGGTAGCGGGGGGCCGTCGAATGAGCAGTTCTTC. The encoded protein is CASTQWGSGGPSNEQFF.

This clonotype was detected many times. CDR3 loop: CSASERGSGGELFF. Written as DNA, the CDR3 is TGCAGTGCCTCCGAGCGGGGGTCGGGCGGGGAGCTGTTTTTT. J is TRBJ2-2 and V is TRBV20-1, with 8 bases aligning to TRBD2. Germline values: CDR1 DFQATT, CDR2 SNEGSKA (reference sequence). The J segment lost 7 bases and the V segment lost 6 bases, leaving 10 bases of the junction unmatched. The CDR3 length is 14 residues.

This clonotype was seen a handful of times. The chain carries TRBV29-1 and TRBJ1-1; D gene unclear. CDR1 is SQVTM and CDR2 is ANQGSEA in the germline V gene. V shed 4 bases and J shed 0 bases, with 3 bases lying between them. The CDR3 length is 11 residues. The CDR3 DNA is TGCAGCGTTGCCTTGAACACTGAAGCTTTCTTT. It specifies CSVALNTEAFF.

This clonotype was observed a few times. This CDR3 reads CASSAGLGGRAGNTIYF. DNA of the CDR3: TGTGCCAGCAGCGCGGGGTTAGGGGGCAGAGCTGGAAACACCATATATTTT. The chain joins TRBV7-3 to TRBJ1-3; 7 bases are shared with TRBD1. The V gene's germline CDR1 is SGHTA and CDR2 FQGTGA. V lost 5 bases, J lost 2 bases, and 12 bases stayed unmatched. The CDR3 has 17 amino acids.

This clonotype was seen ten or more times. The J gene is TRBJ2-7, the V gene TRBV5-1; TRBD1 matches 11 bases. The junction had 5 bases not matched to a gene; V was cut back by 4 bases and J by 5 bases. Germline V lookup: CDR1 SGHRS, CDR2 YFSETQ. There are 14 residues in the CDR3. CDR3 nucleotide sequence: TGCGCCAGCAGCCCAGGGACAGGGGGAGACGAGCAGTACGTC. Its protein product is CASSPGTGGDEQYV.

This clonotype has at least ten counts. The V gene is TRBV3-1, the J gene TRBJ1-2, with D hard to call. Trimming removed 0 bases from V and 4 bases from J, with 12 bases in between. Germline V gene data show CDR1 as LGHDT and CDR2 as YNNKEL (reference sequence). This CDR3 contains 15 residues. The CDR3 bases are TGTGCCAGCAGCCAAGAGGAGGGAGTCGGCTATGGCTACACCTTC. As protein: CASSQEEGVGYGYTF. Combining the CDR3 with reference TRBV3-1 and TRBJ1-2 gives the whole variable domain DTAVSQTPKYLVTQMGNDKSIKCEQNLGHDTMYWYKQDSKKFLKIMFSYNNKELIINETVPNRFSPKSPDKAHLNLHINSLELGDSAVYFCASSQEEGVGYGYTFGSGTRLTVV.

V usage is TRBV5-4 and J usage is TRBJ2-1, with unresolved D. The CDR3 has 13 amino acids. CDR1 and CDR2 from the germline V gene are SGHNT and YYREEE (reference sequence). Trimming took 2 bases from V and 5 from J, leaving 8 bases between them. The CDR3 sequence is CASSFRINNEQFF. CDR3 nucleotide sequence: TGTGCCAGCAGCTTTCGGATTAACAATGAGCAGTTCTTC.

This clonotype has a count of ten or more. V is TRBV6-5 and J is TRBJ2-1; the D is unclear. This CDR3 comprises 12 residues. V was clipped by 2 bases and J by 10 bases, with 9 bases between them. Germline V gene data show CDR1 as MNHEY and CDR2 as SVGAGI. CDR3 residues: CASSYAGWEQFF. CDR3 DNA sequence: TGTGCCAGCAGTTACGCCGGGTGGGAGCAGTTCTTC.

This clonotype came up a few times. The V call is TRBV19, the J call TRBJ1-6; D remains ambiguous. This CDR3 comprises 12 residues. Germline V gene lookup returns CDR1 LNHDA and CDR2 SQIVND (reference sequence). Trimming cost V 2 bases and J 9 bases, with 5 bases left between them. Here the CDR3 DNA reads TGTGCCAGTAGTATACGTGGTTCACCCCTCCACTTT. Translated, it gives CASSIRGSPLHF. The variable domain in full, completed from reference TRBV19 and TRBJ1-6, reads DGGITQSPKYLFRKEGQNVTLSCEQNLNHDAMYWYRQDPGQGLRLIYYSQIVNDFQKGDIAEGYSVSREKKESFPLTVTSAQKNPTAFYLCASSIRGSPLHFGNGTRLTVT.

This clonotype was recorded at least ten times. The V and J genes are TRBV7-2 and TRBJ2-1, with 13 bases that match TRBD2. V lost 8 bases, J lost 12 bases, and 25 bases stayed unmatched. Germline assignment: CDR1 SGHTA and CDR2 FQGNSA. The CDR3 contains 19 residues. CDR3 sequence: CASSPVERLAGGLDSWQFF. CDR3 bases: TGTGCCAGCTCGCCCGTCGAGAGACTAGCGGGGGGACTCGACTCCTGGCAGTTCTTC.

This clonotype was counted ten times or more. V gene TRBV7-2 combines with J gene TRBJ2-3; D remains ambiguous. Germline V gene lookup returns CDR1 SGHTA and CDR2 FQGNSA. With 3 bases removed from V and 2 bases from J, the gap between germline ends came to 9 bases. CDR3 length equals 14 residues. CDR3 in amino acids: CASSFSGFTDTQYF. CDR3 nucleotides: TGTGCCAGCAGCTTTTCTGGATTCACAGATACGCAGTATTTT.

In its sample, this clonotype was seen a few times. The chain couples TRBV12-3 or TRBV12-4 to TRBJ2-7; D may be TRBD1 (5 bases). The CDR3 totals 16 residues. V gave up 2 bases and J gave up 3 bases, with 17 bases separating them. The CDR3 nucleotides are TGTGCCAGCAGTTTACAGGTCGCCGGCAGGGACTACGAGCAGTACTTC. Translated, it gives CASSLQVAGRDYEQYF.

The chain couples TRBV3-1 to TRBJ2-7; TRBD1 or TRBD2 may be the D gene (6 bases each). Germline V lookup: CDR1 LGHDT, CDR2 YNNKEL (reference sequence). The CDR3 spans 14 residues. V lost 3 bases and J lost 4, with 13 bases in between. Here the CDR3 DNA reads TGTGCCAGCAGCCACGGAGGGGGAGAATACGAGCAGTACTTC. This codes for CASSHGGGEYEQYF.

In its sample, this clonotype was seen many times. The CDR3 DNA follows: TGTGCCACCAGCAAAGGGGACAGATTCACAGATACGCAGTATTTT. It is translated as CATSKGDRFTDTQYF. V usage is TRBV15 and J usage is TRBJ2-3; 7 nucleotides match TRBD1. Germline CDR1 LNHNV, CDR2 YYDKDF (reference sequence). The CDR3 has 15 amino acids. The ends lost 4 bases at V and 2 bases at J; junction bases unmatched: 6.

This clonotype came up many times. The chain employs TRBV5-1 and TRBJ2-7, with 7 bases fitting TRBD1. Germline CDR1 SGHRS, CDR2 YFSETQ. The CDR3 extends over 15 amino acids. Trimming at V came to 2 bases and at J to 2 bases, leaving 7 bases not matched to a gene. The CDR3 sequence is CASSLGTAPTYEQYV. The CDR3 DNA reads TGCGCCAGCAGCTTAGGGACAGCTCCTACCTACGAGCAGTACGTC.

This chain joins TRBV9 and TRBJ1-5; maybe TRBD1 (5 bases). The CDR3 contains 14 residues. Germline values: CDR1 SGDLS, CDR2 YYNGEE. V shed 3 bases and J shed 5 bases, with 12 bases lying between them. The CDR3 is CASSAGSGYQPQHF. The CDR3 bases are TGTGCCAGCAGCGCAGGGTCAGGTTATCAGCCCCAGCATTTT.

The rearrangement joins TRBV7-2 to TRBJ1-1; TRBD1 might be the D (6 bases). Per germline, CDR1 SGHTA and CDR2 FQGNSA. The CDR3 has 15 residues. V shed 5 bases and J shed 3 bases, with 16 bases lying between them. The CDR3 DNA follows: TGTGCCAGCAGCCGCCCCGGGACAACCTACACTGAAGCTTTCTTT. The encoded protein is CASSRPGTTYTEAFF.